The 14 T cell receptor beta chains presented below share a single source sample, sequenced in a study of tumor-infiltrating lymphocytes in primary liver carcinoma. Starting from 450 to 500 ng of total RNA, TCR beta cDNA was produced with a primer in the constant region. Generation of the TCR beta libraries relied on three nested multiplex PCR rounds using slightly modified ARM-PCR. Primers for the first two PCR rounds were TRBV1-TRBV30 forward primers and a C-beta reverse primer (about 9 cycles per round). TCRdb recomputed calls from the multiplex PCR reads with MiXCR, one row per CDR3 protein. The table lists roughly 100,000 distinct CDR3 sequences, roughly 69% of them singletons. For each extraction, RNA and DNA were obtained together from roughly 20-30 mg of unsorted bulk tissue. The sequencing sample was made of liver tumor tissue from sampling region 5. As to subset: tumor region T5, tumor centre. These receptors all stem from a woman aged 55-69 years with primary liver carcinoma and hepatitis B virus infection.

In regard to this clonotype: A read error may produce the germline difference seen at one junction end. The V and J genes are TRBV29-1 and TRBJ1-1; tentatively, D is TRBD1 (5 bases). This CDR3 comprises 13 residues. Per germline, CDR1 SQVTM and CDR2 ANQGSEA. CDR3 in DNA: TGCAGCGTTGACCAGGGTCAAAACACTGGAGCTTTCTTT. Encoded protein: CSVDQGQNTGAFF.

Comment on this clonotype: At one end, the junction sequence differs from germline, possibly due to a read error. V and J are TRBV11-1 and TRBJ2-2; the D gene is possibly TRBD2 (5 bases). CDR3 length equals 14 residues. The germline V gene encodes CDR1 SGHAT and CDR2 FQDESV (reference sequence). The CDR3, as DNA: TGTGCCAGCAGACCGGGCCTTGACACCGGGGAGATGTCTTTT. Translating it yields CASRPGLDTGEMSF.

On this clonotype itself: This could be a read error, since a much larger clone is one nucleotide away. It is likely a read error, because the conserved phenylalanine at the end of the CDR3 is missing. The chain recombines TRBV7-9 with TRBJ2-2; D is uncertain. This CDR3 has 16 amino acids. V was cut by 2 bases and J by 6 bases, with 16 bases left in between. Germline values: CDR1 SEHNR, CDR2 FQNEAQ (reference sequence). The CDR3 here is CASSLSYGPQPGELFS. The CDR3, as DNA: TGTGCCAGCAGCTTATCGTACGGGCCGCAGCCCGGGGAGCTGTTTTCT.

This clonotype occurred many times. V and J are TRBV7-9 and TRBJ2-5, with D unclear. Trimming cost V 0 bases and J 2 bases, with 7 bases left between them. Germline lookup yields CDR1 SEHNR and CDR2 FQNEAQ (reference sequence). There are 14 residues in the CDR3. DNA for the CDR3: TGTGCCAGCAGCTTAGCAAAGAGTCAAGAGACCCAGTACTTC. Residues: CASSLAKSQETQYF.

The chain joins TRBV7-8 to TRBJ2-2; 9 positions match TRBD2. Trimming cost V 5 bases and J 6 bases; bases outside gene matches: 13. There are 17 residues in the CDR3. Germline values: CDR1 SGHVS, CDR2 FQNEAQ. The CDR3 protein is CASSLLSGGHNAGELFF. The CDR3 DNA reads as TGTGCCAGCAGCCTCCTTAGCGGGGGCCATAACGCCGGGGAGCTGTTTTTT.

There are many counts of this clonotype. J is TRBJ2-7 and V is TRBV29-1, with unresolved D. Germline V gene lookup returns CDR1 SQVTM and CDR2 ANQGSEA. V was shortened by 8 bases and J by 5 bases, with 16 bases between the two germline ends. The CDR3 consists of 12 residues. The CDR3 DNA follows: TGCAGCATTCAAGGGATGGGTGACGAGCAGTACTTC. This encodes CSIQGMGDEQYF.

Comment on this clonotype: A read error may account for a junction end that differs from germline. The gene calls are TRBV11-3 and TRBJ1-1, with unresolved D. This CDR3 spans 13 amino acids. From germline, CDR1 is SGHNT and CDR2 YENEEA. CDR3 in amino acids: CASSLGENSEAFF. The CDR3 region has the DNA TGTGCCAGCAGCTTAGGAGAAAACTCTGAAGCCTTCTTT.

The chain uses TRBV11-2 and TRBJ2-5; 9 bases map to TRBD1. This CDR3 comprises 16 residues. Trimming removed 4 bases from V and 5 bases from J; junction bases left unmatched: 11. The germline CDR1 and CDR2 sequences are SGHAT and FQNNGV. The CDR3 nucleotides read TGTGCCAGCAGCTCTACCGGGACAGGGCACAAGGAGACCCAGTACTTC. The encoded protein is CASSSTGTGHKETQYF.

Of note for this clonotype: Because it lacks the conserved phenylalanine or tryptophan at the end, this CDR3 is likely a read error. This chain connects TRBV6-5 to TRBJ2-7; 9 bases match TRBD2. This CDR3 contains 15 residues. Looked up from germline, CDR1 is MNHEY and CDR2 is SVGAGI. Here the CDR3 reads CVNSAAAGGYYEQYY. For the CDR3, the DNA is TGTGTCAACAGCGCGGCGGCGGGAGGGTACTACGAGCAGTACTAC.

This chain links TRBV7-3 with TRBJ2-2; D is perhaps TRBD1 (5 bases). The V gene's germline CDR1 is SGHTA and CDR2 FQGTGA. V lost 8 bases, J lost 1 base, and 11 bases lay in between. The CDR3 extends over 14 amino acids. CDR3 DNA sequence: TGTGCCAGCGGCTCCCAGGGGAACACCGGGGAGCTGTTTTTT. Translating it yields CASGSQGNTGELFF.

Worth noting for this clonotype: Germline and junction disagree at one end, which may indicate a read error. The gene calls are TRBV5-5 and TRBJ1-1; D gene ambiguous. The CDR3 length is 15 residues. Germline CDR1 and CDR2: SGHKS and YYEKEE (reference sequence). The CDR3: CAGRREDYTNTEAFF. CDR3 sequence (DNA): TGTGCCGGCAGACGCGAGGACTACACGAATACTGAGGCTTTCTTT.

V and J are TRBV28 and TRBJ2-5, with 8 bases that match TRBD2. The CDR3 sequence is 14 residues long. Germline V gene data show CDR1 as MDHEN and CDR2 as SYDVKM. The junction had 12 bases not matched to a gene; V was cut back by 10 bases and J by 5 bases. This CDR3 is CANSYGGALETQYF. The CDR3 bases are TGTGCCAACAGCTACGGGGGGGCTTTGGAGACCCAGTACTTC.

About this clonotype: A much more abundant neighbour one base away suggests this may be a read error. V gene TRBV7-8 combines with J gene TRBJ2-1, with D possibly being TRBD2 (6 bases). The germline V and J ends were trimmed by 5 bases and 6 bases, with 11 bases remaining between them. The CDR3 is made up of 13 amino acids. The germline V gene has CDR1 SGHVS and CDR2 FQNEAQ. The CDR3 DNA follows: TGTGCCAGCAGCCCGCAGGAGGGCAATGAGCAGTTCTTC. It encodes CASSPQEGNEQFF.

Note on this clonotype: A much larger clone is a single base away; this may be a read error. V is TRBV28 and J is TRBJ2-7; TRBD1 or TRBD2 may be the D gene (5 bases each). Germline V lookup: CDR1 MDHEN, CDR2 SYDVKM. The CDR3 extends over 15 amino acids. The CDR3 here is CASRSTRVPGNEHYF. CDR3 nucleotides: TGTGCCAGCAGGTCCACCAGGGTCCCGGGGAACGAGCATTACTTC.